This TCR beta chain is drawn from a study of identical twins. Overall study results and limits: The study found weaker excess twin sharing in beta out-of-frame sequences.

A universal primer site arose from template switching, and cDNA bore unique molecular identifiers. TCRdb fed the 5' RACE reads into MiXCR, producing one record per CDR3 protein. Among 200,000 to 300,000 distinct CDR3 sequences listed, 8% to 11% were seen once. This CDR3 has 16 residues. CDR1 and CDR2 from the germline V gene are MNHNS and SASEGT. Trimming shortened V by 6 bases and J by 4 bases, and 18 bases separated the two germline ends. This clonotype was detected ten times or more. Its antigen remains unidentified. The specimen sequenced was memory T cells sorted from blood. The chain couples TRBV6-1 to TRBJ2-2, with D maybe TRBD2 (7 bases). The source of this sequence is a man aged 45-65 years in good health. CDR3 nucleotide sequence: TGTGCCAGCAGGTCCCTGGGGGGGGCCCCCACCGGGGAGCTGTTTTTT. Amino acids: CASRSLGGAPTGELFF.